Presented here are 20 T cell receptor beta chains from one specimen sequenced in a study of Tregs in tolerant kidney transplant recipients. Here immunoSEQ multiplex PCR was the method, and the copy in TCRdb shows in-frame clones only, minus some. There are more than 60,000 clones in the sample; 80% to 90% occur only once, and around 1.9% lies in the top ten. The specimen comprised Tregs from blood, sampled before the transplant. These receptor sequences come from a human donor who received a combined kidney and bone marrow transplant.

This chain connects TRBV2 to TRBJ2-1; D is perhaps TRBD2 (6 bases). The CDR3 runs 15 residues. Trimming stripped 4 bases from V and 8 bases from J, with 18 bases between. Germline V gene data show CDR1 as SNHLY and CDR2 as FYNNEI. As DNA, the CDR3 is TGTGCCAGCAGTGCGGGACTGATAGGAAGCGATGAGCAGTTCTTC. It yields the protein CASSAGLIGSDEQFF.

The V and J genes are TRBV5-1 and TRBJ1-1; tentative D call: TRBD1 (5 bases). The germline CDR1 and CDR2 sequences are SGHRS and YFSETQ. Trimming took off 4 bases at V and 1 base at J, with 14 bases between the two ends. This CDR3 has 15 residues. DNA of the CDR3: TGCGCCAGCAGCCCGCCCCCGGGGACGAACACTGAAGCTTTCTTT. It is translated as CASSPPPGTNTEAFF.

CDR3 nucleotide sequence: TGCGCCAGCAGCTTGTGGGAGAACACTGAAGCTTTCTTT. Protein sequence: CASSLWENTEAFF. This chain uses TRBV5-1 with TRBJ1-1; no reliable D call. The CDR3 runs to 13 residues. V was shortened by 1 base and J by 1 base, with 5 bases between the two germline ends. Germline CDR1 reads SGHRS; CDR2 reads YFSETQ. The full variable domain, with the rest looked up from reference TRBV5-1 and TRBJ1-1, is KAGVTQTPRYLIKTRGQQVTLSCSPISGHRSVSWYQQTPGQGLQFLFEYFSETQRNKGNFPGRFSGRQFSNSRSEMNVSTLELGDSALYLCASSLWENTEAFFGQGTRLTVV.

The J gene is TRBJ2-3, the V gene TRBV10-1; 13 bases agree with TRBD2. V was clipped by 10 bases and J by 1 base; unmatched bases: 2. The CDR3 is made up of 14 amino acids. CDR1 and CDR2 from the germline V gene are WNHNN and SYGVQD (reference sequence). DNA for the CDR3: TGCGCCACCGGACTAGCGGGGGGCACAGATACGCAGTATTTT. This sequence encodes CATGLAGGTDTQYF.

J is TRBJ1-2 and V is TRBV5-1; no reliable D call. Germline CDR1 and CDR2: SGHRS and YFSETQ. V gave up 0 bases and J gave up 4 bases, with 10 bases separating them. This CDR3 is 14 amino acids long. This CDR3 reads CASSLAEGGYGYTF. The CDR3 region has the DNA TGCGCCAGCAGCTTGGCCGAGGGTGGCTATGGCTACACCTTC. The variable domain in full, with the rest retrieved from reference TRBV5-1 and TRBJ1-2, is KAGVTQTPRYLIKTRGQQVTLSCSPISGHRSVSWYQQTPGQGLQFLFEYFSETQRNKGNFPGRFSGRQFSNSRSEMNVSTLELGDSALYLCASSLAEGGYGYTFGSGTRLTVV.

The J gene is TRBJ1-2, the V gene TRBV7-2, with a tentative D call TRBD1 (6 bases). CDR3 length equals 18 residues. Germline CDR1 SGHTA, CDR2 FQGNSA. V was trimmed by 2 bases and J by 2 bases, leaving 21 bases between them. Written as DNA, the CDR3 is TGTGCCAGCAGCTTAAGTCCCAGGGGCGCGAGGAGGAACTATGGCTACACCTTC. It encodes CASSLSPRGARRNYGYTF.

V is TRBV5-1 and J is TRBJ2-7; no reliable D call. This CDR3 has 13 amino acids. CDR1 and CDR2 (germline): SGHRS, YFSETQ. V was shortened by 1 base and J by 0 bases, with 5 bases between the two germline ends. CDR3 residues: CASSLTDSYEQYF. The CDR3 DNA follows: TGCGCCAGCAGCTTGACCGACTCCTACGAGCAGTACTTC.

This CDR3 is CASSEALRGYGYTF. The CDR3 region has the DNA TGTGCCAGCAGTGAAGCGCTCAGGGGCTATGGCTACACCTTC. The chain couples TRBV6-1 to TRBJ1-2; D perhaps matches TRBD1 (6 bases). Trimming removed 0 bases at V and 4 bases at J, with 9 bases between. The CDR3 covers 14 residues. Germline values: CDR1 MNHNS, CDR2 SASEGT.

This clone has a single count. The CDR3 loop is CASSPDRAPFF. For the CDR3, the DNA is TGTGCCAGCAGTCCCGACAGGGCCCCTTTCTTC. This chain connects TRBV2 to TRBJ2-1; TRBD1 agrees at 7 bases. The V gene end was trimmed by 5 bases and the J gene end by 16 bases; junction bases not matched to a gene: 8. The CDR3 totals 11 residues. CDR1 and CDR2 (germline): SNHLY, FYNNEI. Supplemented by reference TRBV2 and TRBJ2-1, the full variable domain reads EPEVTQTPSHQVTQMGQEVILRCVPISNHLYFYWYRQILGQKVEFLVSFYNNEISEKSEIFDDQFSVERPDGSNFTLKIRSTKLEDSAMYFCASSPDRAPFFGPGTRLTVL.

In this sample, this clone is medium-sized. The chain uses TRBV19 and TRBJ2-2, with D tentatively TRBD1 (6 bases). The ends were cut back, 5 bases at V and 5 bases at J, with 9 bases in the middle. The germline V gene encodes CDR1 LNHDA and CDR2 SQIVND (reference sequence). This CDR3 comprises 13 residues. CDR3 sequence reads: CASSPQGTGELFF. CDR3 nucleotides: TGTGCCAGTAGTCCACAGGGAACCGGGGAGCTGTTTTTT.

The chain employs TRBV6-1 and TRBJ1-1, with D possibly matching TRBD1 (6 bases). The length of the CDR3 is 13 residues. Looked up from germline, CDR1 is MNHNS and CDR2 is SASEGT. V dropped 7 bases and J dropped 3 bases, with 12 bases sitting between them. The CDR3 DNA sequence: TGTGCCAGCATAGGTGCAGGGGACACTGAAGCTTTCTTT. It yields the protein CASIGAGDTEAFF.

This clone was seen a single time. This chain joins TRBV6-5 and TRBJ1-4, with unresolved D. Germline lookup yields CDR1 MNHEY and CDR2 SVGAGI. V lost 2 bases and J 0 bases, leaving 7 bases between the germline ends. The CDR3 has 15 amino acids. The DNA for the CDR3 is TGTGCCAGCAGTTACCCGGGAGCAACTAATGAAAAACTGTTTTTT. Translated, it gives CASSYPGATNEKLFF.

This sequence joins TRBV4-1 and TRBJ2-7; TRBD1 aligns across 8 bases. V was pared by 5 bases and J by 4 bases, with 7 bases of the junction left unmatched. Germline V gene data show CDR1 as MGHRA and CDR2 as YSYEKL. There are 14 residues in the CDR3. The CDR3 loop is CASSARGRGYEQYF. CDR3 sequence (DNA): TGCGCCAGCAGCGCCAGGGGGCGCGGGTACGAGCAGTACTTC.

This clone was seen just once. The rearrangement uses TRBV10-3 and TRBJ2-2; D remains ambiguous. This CDR3 comprises 13 residues. The germline V and J ends were trimmed by 5 bases and 1 base, with 5 bases remaining between them. Per germline, CDR1 ENHRY and CDR2 SYGVKD. In DNA form, the CDR3 reads TGTGCCATCAGTTACGGGAACACCGGGGAGCTGTTTTTT. Its translation: CAISYGNTGELFF.

The chain is built from TRBV11-2 and TRBJ2-1; the D gene is possibly TRBD2 (6 bases). The CDR3 sequence is 15 residues long. The V end lost 5 bases, the J end lost 1 base, and 12 bases lay between the germline ends. Germline assignment: CDR1 SGHAT and CDR2 FQNNGV. The CDR3 reads CASSRRAASYNEQFF. DNA of the CDR3: TGTGCCAGCAGCCGGAGGGCAGCGTCCTACAATGAGCAGTTCTTC.

The chain links TRBV28 to TRBJ2-7; TRBD2 matches at 11 bases. Looked up from germline, CDR1 is MDHEN and CDR2 is SYDVKM. The CDR3 has 13 amino acids. Trimming at V came to 9 bases and at J to 1 base, leaving 2 bases not matched to a gene. CDR3 sequence reads: CASRTSGSYEQYF. The CDR3 bases are TGTGCCAGTCGGACTAGCGGGTCCTACGAGCAGTACTTC.

The V gene is TRBV5-8, the J gene TRBJ2-7, with no clear D. Between the trimmed V and J ends, which lost 3 bases and 6 bases, there was a span of 7 bases. CDR1 and CDR2 from the germline V gene are SGHTS and YDEGEE. This CDR3 has 11 residues. CDR3 sequence (DNA): TGTGCCAGCAGCTGGACCGGCGAGCAGTACTTC. Amino acids: CASSWTGEQYF.

The rearrangement links TRBV28 to TRBJ2-7; possibly TRBD2 for D (6 bases). The CDR3 is made up of 16 amino acids. Looked up from germline, CDR1 is MDHEN and CDR2 is SYDVKM. V was pared by 2 bases and J by 2 bases, with 16 bases between. As DNA, the CDR3 is TGTGCCAGCAGTTTAACACCCGCGGGCGGGACCTACGAGCAGTACTTC. Translation: CASSLTPAGGTYEQYF.

This chain links TRBV10-1 with TRBJ1-1, with D maybe TRBD1 (6 bases). Germline V gene sequence: CDR1 WNHNN, CDR2 SYGVQD (reference sequence). The germline V and J ends were trimmed by 10 bases and 8 bases, with 20 bases remaining between them. The CDR3 is 13 amino acids. The CDR3 region is CANPQGRGSEAFF. CDR3 DNA sequence: TGCGCCAACCCACAGGGCCGCGGGTCCGAAGCTTTCTTT.

The chain combines TRBV6-5 with TRBJ1-1; no clear D. The CDR3 is made up of 15 amino acids. The V end was cut by 2 bases, the J end by 5 bases, with 15 bases between. Germline V gene lookup returns CDR1 MNHEY and CDR2 SVGAGI. The CDR3 DNA is TGTGCCAGCAGTTACGATCGACGGGTGATTACTGAAGCTTTCTTT. Translation: CASSYDRRVITEAFF.